Listed below are T cell receptor beta chains from one sample, sequenced in a study of response to subunit inactivated influenza vaccine. TCRdb reprocessed the RT-PCR reads via MiXCR and lists one record per CDR3 protein. The table records approximately 530,000 distinct CDR3 sequences, 7.5% to 8.5% of them present only once. Sequenced material: PBMCs from blood, taken around 25 months after vaccination. These receptors were collected from a man aged 50 to 69 who received an inactivated influenza vaccine. Both conserved end residues are part of each CDR3. The D gene is left open where the match is weak. Part of the rows lack a size; the others show once, few, many or a class for expanded clones.

>TRBV6-1|few|-|TRBJ2-7
TGTGCCAGCACCGCCGGCAGCGAGCAGTACTTC
CASTAGSEQYF
>TRBV30|few|TRBD1|TRBJ1-1
TGTGCCTGGAGTGGAGGGACAGGGGGCTCGTTGACTTTCTTT
CAWSGGTGGSLTFF
>TRBV4-2|few|-|TRBJ2-7
TGTGCCAGCAGCCAAGATGAAGAGGGAGGAGACGAGCAGTACTTC
CASSQDEEGGDEQYF
>TRBV20-1|many|-|TRBJ1-2
TGCAGGCTAGGGCATGTGGGCTACACCTTC
CRLGHVGYTF
>TRBV5-1|few|TRBD1|TRBJ2-6
TGCGCCAGCAGCTTGATGGGACAGGGGGTCAACTCTGGGGCCAACGTCCTGACTTTC
CASSLMGQGVNSGANVLTF
>TRBV12-1|-|-|TRBJ2-1
TGTGCCAGCAGCCCGAGGGGGACAGCCTCTACCAATGAGCAGTTCTTC
CASSPRGTASTNEQFF
>TRBV9|few|TRBD2|TRBJ2-7
TGTGCCAGCAGCGTAGATGGGGGGGGTCCCTACGAGCAGTACTTC
CASSVDGGGPYEQYF
>TRBV3-1|many|-|TRBJ2-5
TGTGCCAGCAGCCAAAATCACAGGGTGGAGGAGACCCAGTACTTC
CASSQNHRVEETQYF
>TRBV28|few|TRBD1|TRBJ2-3
TGTGCCAGCAGTAAACAGGGGCGAGGCACAGATACGCAGTATTTT
CASSKQGRGTDTQYF
>TRBV5-1|-|TRBD1|TRBJ2-7
TGCGCCAGCAGCCTCGGGACAGGGCCTGCCTACGAGCAGTACTTC
CASSLGTGPAYEQYF
>TRBV5-1|-|TRBD1|TRBJ2-3
TGCGCCAGCAGACCGACAGGGGCAGATACGCAGTATTTT
CASRPTGADTQYF
>TRBV29-1|many|TRBD1|TRBJ1-2
TGCAGCGCTGGGACAGACAACTATGGCTACACCTTC
CSAGTDNYGYTF
>TRBV25-1|few|TRBD2|TRBJ2-3
TGTGCCAGCAGTGAAAGGATTAGCGGGAGCACAGATACGCAGTATTTT
CASSERISGSTDTQYF
>TRBV14|few|TRBD1|TRBJ1-6
TGTGCCAGCAGCCAAGATTCAGGGGGGGATTCACCCCTCCACTTT
CASSQDSGGDSPLHF
>TRBV4-2|few|-|TRBJ1-1
TGTGCCAGCAGCCTCACAATCCGAGCCCCGAACACTGAAGCTTTCTTT
CASSLTIRAPNTEAFF
>TRBV5-6|few|TRBD1|TRBJ2-4
TGTGCCAGCAGCTTGACAGGGGAGAACATTCAGTACTTC
CASSLTGENIQYF
>TRBV3-1|once|TRBD2|TRBJ2-5
TGTGCCAGCAGCCAAGGGACTAGCAACCAAGAGACCCAGTACTTC
CASSQGTSNQETQYF
>TRBV20-1|-|-|TRBJ1-1
TGCAGTGCTAGACCAGGGTGGGACACTGAAGCTTTCTTT
CSARPGWDTEAFF
>TRBV20-1|few|-|TRBJ2-5
TGCAGGGCCGCAAAGCAAGAGACCCAGTACTTC
CRAAKQETQYF
>TRBV20-1|many|TRBD2|TRBJ2-7
TGCAGTGCTAGCTCACTAGCGGAGAGCTCCTACGAGCAGTACTTC
CSASSLAESSYEQYF
>TRBV4-2|few|-|TRBJ1-4
TGTGCCAGCAGCCAAGATTTCGCACTGGGAGGGGAAAAACTGTTTTTT
CASSQDFALGGEKLFF
>TRBV5-6|-|TRBD2|TRBJ2-5
TGTGCCAGCAGTATGACCGGAAGGCGGGAGCAGACCCAGTACTTC
CASSMTGRREQTQYF
>TRBV29-1|few|TRBD2|TRBJ2-3
TGCAGCGTTGATCGGGCGGGAGGGGCTTTTACGCAGTATTTT
CSVDRAGGAFTQYF
>TRBV20-1|few|-|TRBJ2-1
TGCAGTGCTCTAGAGTTTGGTAATGAGCAGTTCTTC
CSALEFGNEQFF
>TRBV6-1|-|-|TRBJ1-3
TGTGCCAGCAACCAAGGGCAGAGTGGAAACACCATATATTTT
CASNQGQSGNTIYF
>TRBV3-1|many|-|TRBJ1-1
TGTGCCAGCCGTGGGCCCAGCCACGGCCTGGGGACTGAAGCTTTCTTT
CASRGPSHGLGTEAFF
>TRBV6-4|-|TRBD2|TRBJ2-2
TGTGCCAGCAGCACCTTAGCGGGAGGAGTCACCGGGGAGCTGTTTTTT
CASSTLAGGVTGELFF
>TRBV2|few|-|TRBJ1-2
TGTGCCAGCAGTGATTGGGTTTATGGCTACACCTTC
CASSDWVYGYTF
>TRBV4-3|-|-|TRBJ2-5
TGCGCCAGCAGCCAAGGGAGCGCAAGGAGAGGAGAGACCCAGTACTTC
CASSQGSARRGETQYF
>TRBV27|few|-|TRBJ2-7
TGTGCCAGCAGTAGACTAAAGTCCTACGAGCAGTACTTC
CASSRLKSYEQYF
>TRBV11-2|-|-|TRBJ1-1
TGTGCCAGCAGCTTAGGGACCAGCTCAGCCCTTAGGAACACTGAAGCTTTCTTT
CASSLGTSSALRNTEAFF
>TRBV5-6|-|-|TRBJ2-1
TGTGCCAGCAGCTTGGCTCTAGTTCCCCCTGAGCAGTTCTTC
CASSLALVPPEQFF
>TRBV10-3|-|-|TRBJ2-1
TGTGCCATCAGTGAGGAAGACAGAAACAATGAGCAGTTCTTC
CAISEEDRNNEQFF
>TRBV12-3/TRBV12-4|few|-|TRBJ2-7
TGTGCCAGCAGTTTAGCGGGAGTCGGCTACGAGCAGTACTTC
CASSLAGVGYEQYF
>TRBV29-1|many|TRBD2|TRBJ2-2
TGCAGCGTTGAAGCCGGGCGGGAGGTCGACACCGGGGAGCTGTTTTTT
CSVEAGREVDTGELFF
>TRBV10-3|few|TRBD1|TRBJ1-6
TGTGCCGTGGCCGGGACAGCGAGTTTAAGCTCCTATAATTCACCCCTCCACTTT
CAVAGTASLSSYNSPLHF
>TRBV5-1|-|-|TRBJ1-3
TGCGCCAGCAGCATTGGGACAAAACCAGGAGCCACCATATATTTT
CASSIGTKPGATIYF
>TRBV28|few|-|TRBJ1-2
TGTGCCACCTTACGACGGATCTATGGCTACACCTTC
CATLRRIYGYTF
>TRBV4-1|-|-|TRBJ1-6
TGCGCCAGCAGCCAACAGGACCCCAGGAGCTCCTATAATTCACCCCTCCACTTT
CASSQQDPRSSYNSPLHF
>TRBV3-1|few|-|TRBJ1-2
TGTGCCAGCAGCCGATCGGGGTATGGCTACACCTTC
CASSRSGYGYTF
>TRBV29-1|-|-|TRBJ2-7
TGCAGCGTCTCCCAGGGGGGACCCCAATCCGAGCAGTACTTC
CSVSQGGPQSEQYF
>TRBV28|few|-|TRBJ2-2
TGTGCCAGCAGTTTAGTGGGAGAAGGTACCGGGGAGCTGTTTTTT
CASSLVGEGTGELFF
>TRBV25-1|-|-|TRBJ2-5
TGTGCCAGCAGTGAAAGGGTCGATGCGGAGACCCAGTACTTC
CASSERVDAETQYF